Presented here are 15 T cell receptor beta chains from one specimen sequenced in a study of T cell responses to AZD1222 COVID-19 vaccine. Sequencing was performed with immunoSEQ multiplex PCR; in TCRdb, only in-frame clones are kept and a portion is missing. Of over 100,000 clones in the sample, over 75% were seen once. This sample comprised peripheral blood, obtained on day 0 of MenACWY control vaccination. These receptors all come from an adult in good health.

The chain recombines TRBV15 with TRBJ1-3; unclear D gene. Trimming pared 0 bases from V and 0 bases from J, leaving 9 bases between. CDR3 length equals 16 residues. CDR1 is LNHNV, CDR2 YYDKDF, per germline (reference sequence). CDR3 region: CATSRDLGSSGNTIYF. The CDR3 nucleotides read TGTGCCACCAGCAGAGATCTTGGGAGCTCTGGAAACACCATATATTTT.

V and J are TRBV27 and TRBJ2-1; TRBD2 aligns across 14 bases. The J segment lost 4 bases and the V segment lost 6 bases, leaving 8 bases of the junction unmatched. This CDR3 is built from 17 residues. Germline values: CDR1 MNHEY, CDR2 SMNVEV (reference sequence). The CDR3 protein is CASSRGTSGRGYNEQFF. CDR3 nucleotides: TGTGCCAGCAGCCGGGGGACTAGCGGGAGAGGGTACAATGAGCAGTTCTTC.

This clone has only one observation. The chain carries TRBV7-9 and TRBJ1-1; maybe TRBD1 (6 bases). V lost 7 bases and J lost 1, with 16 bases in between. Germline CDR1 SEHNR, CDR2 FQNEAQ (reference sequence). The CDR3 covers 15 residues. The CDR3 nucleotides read TGTGCCAGCACCCGGTGGAGGGGGGAGAACACTGAAGCTTTCTTT. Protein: CASTRWRGENTEAFF. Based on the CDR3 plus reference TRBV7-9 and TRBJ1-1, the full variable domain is DTGVSQNPRHKITKRGQNVTFRCDPISEHNRLYWYRQTLGQGPEFLTYFQNEAQLEKSRLLSDRFSAERPKGSFSTLEIQRTEQGDSAMYLCASTRWRGENTEAFFGQGTRLTVV.

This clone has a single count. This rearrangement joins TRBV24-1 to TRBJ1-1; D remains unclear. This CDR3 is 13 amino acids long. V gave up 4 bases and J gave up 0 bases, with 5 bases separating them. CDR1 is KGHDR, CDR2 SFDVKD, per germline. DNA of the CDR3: TGTGCCACCAGTGACAGCCTGAACACTGAAGCTTTCTTT. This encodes CATSDSLNTEAFF.

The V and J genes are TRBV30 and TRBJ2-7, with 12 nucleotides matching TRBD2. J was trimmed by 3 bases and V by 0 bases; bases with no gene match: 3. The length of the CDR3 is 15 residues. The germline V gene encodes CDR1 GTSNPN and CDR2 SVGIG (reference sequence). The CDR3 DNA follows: TGTGCCTGGAGTGTACTACTAGCGGGAGGCTACGAGCAGTACTTC. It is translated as CAWSVLLAGGYEQYF.

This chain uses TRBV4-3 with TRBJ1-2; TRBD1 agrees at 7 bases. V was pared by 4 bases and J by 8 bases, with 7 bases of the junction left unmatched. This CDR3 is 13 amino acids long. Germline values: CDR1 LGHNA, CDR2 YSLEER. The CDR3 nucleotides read TGCGCCAGCAGCCTGAATCGACAGGGCGGCTACACCTTC. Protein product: CASSLNRQGGYTF.

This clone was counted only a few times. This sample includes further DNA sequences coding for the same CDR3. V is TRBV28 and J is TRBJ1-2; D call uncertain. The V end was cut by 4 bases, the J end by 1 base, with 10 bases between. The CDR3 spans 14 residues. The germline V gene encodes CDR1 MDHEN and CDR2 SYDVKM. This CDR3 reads CASSSSPLNYGYTF. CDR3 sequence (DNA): TGTGCCAGCAGTTCCAGTCCCCTTAACTATGGCTACACCTTC.

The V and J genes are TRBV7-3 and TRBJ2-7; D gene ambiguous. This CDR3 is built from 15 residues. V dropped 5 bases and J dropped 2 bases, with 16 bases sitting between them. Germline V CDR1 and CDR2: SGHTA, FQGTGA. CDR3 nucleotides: TGTGCCAGCAGCCCCTACCCCGGAACTACCTACGAGCAGTACTTC. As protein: CASSPYPGTTYEQYF.

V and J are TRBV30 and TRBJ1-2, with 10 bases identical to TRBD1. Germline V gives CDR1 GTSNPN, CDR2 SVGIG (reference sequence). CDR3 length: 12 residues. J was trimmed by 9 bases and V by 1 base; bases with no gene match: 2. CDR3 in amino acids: CAWSGGQGSYTF. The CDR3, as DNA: TGTGCCTGGAGTGGGGGACAGGGGAGCTACACCTTC.

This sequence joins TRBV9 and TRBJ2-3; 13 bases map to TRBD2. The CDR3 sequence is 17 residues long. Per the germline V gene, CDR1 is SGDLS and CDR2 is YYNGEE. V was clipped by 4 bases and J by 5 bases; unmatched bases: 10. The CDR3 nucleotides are TGTGCCAGCAGCACCGACACTAGCGGGGGGGCCAGAGATACGCAGTATTTT. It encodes CASSTDTSGGARDTQYF. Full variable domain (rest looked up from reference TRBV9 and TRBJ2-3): DSGVTQTPKHLITATGQRVTLRCSPRSGDLSVYWYQQSLDQGLQFLIQYYNGEERAKGNILERFSAQQFPDLHSELNLSSLELGDSALYFCASSTDTSGGARDTQYFGPGTRLTVL.

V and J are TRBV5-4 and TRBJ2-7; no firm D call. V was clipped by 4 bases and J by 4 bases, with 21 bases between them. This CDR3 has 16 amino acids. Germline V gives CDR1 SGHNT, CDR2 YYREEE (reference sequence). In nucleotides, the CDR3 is TGTGCCAGCAGCCCAGGATCTGCGAGTAGCACGTACGAGCAGTACTTC. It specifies CASSPGSASSTYEQYF.

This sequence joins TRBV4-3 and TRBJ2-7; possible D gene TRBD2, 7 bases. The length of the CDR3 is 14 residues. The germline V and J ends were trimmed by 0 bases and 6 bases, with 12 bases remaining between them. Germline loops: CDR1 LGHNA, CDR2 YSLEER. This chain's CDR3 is CASSQDGEGGEQYF. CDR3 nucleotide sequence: TGCGCCAGCAGCCAAGATGGGGAGGGGGGCGAGCAGTACTTC.

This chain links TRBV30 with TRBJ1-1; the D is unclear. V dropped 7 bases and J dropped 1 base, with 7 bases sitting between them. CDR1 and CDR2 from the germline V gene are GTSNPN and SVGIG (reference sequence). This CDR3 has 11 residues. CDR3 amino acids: CAFEWNTEAFF. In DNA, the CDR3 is TGTGCCTTTGAATGGAACACTGAAGCTTTCTTT.

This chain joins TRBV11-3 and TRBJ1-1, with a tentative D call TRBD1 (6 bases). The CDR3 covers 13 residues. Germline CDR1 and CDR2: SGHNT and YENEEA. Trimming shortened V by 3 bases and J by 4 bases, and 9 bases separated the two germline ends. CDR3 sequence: CASSFGGRTEAFF. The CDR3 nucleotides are TGTGCCAGCAGCTTCGGGGGCCGCACTGAAGCTTTCTTT.

The DNA for the CDR3 is TGTGCCAGCGCCCTCGACTTCAGGGGATACGAGCAGTACTTC. Translating gives CASALDFRGYEQYF. V and J are TRBV6-5 and TRBJ2-7; possible D gene TRBD1, 6 bases. CDR3 length: 14 amino acids. Germline CDR1 MNHEY, CDR2 SVGAGI. V lost 8 bases and J 4 bases, leaving 18 bases between the germline ends.